This T cell receptor (beta chain) was recorded in a study of vaccination effects on CD4 cells after COVID-19. Study-wide points: Convalescent patients numbered few in the study; early post-infection timepoints were missing entirely. Marked clonal contraction was seen late after vaccination (in both infection- and vaccine-induced clones).

Measured with immunoSEQ multiplex PCR; TCRdb has only the in-frame clones, and not every one. The sample has 8,000 to 10,000 clones, approximately 72% seen once. Details on this clone: What it recognizes is unknown.

Investigators separated out CD4+ T cells once 10 days of culture had passed. Each person got two doses of an mRNA SARS-CoV-2 vaccine, BNT162b2 or mRNA-1273. The CDR3 runs to 16 residues. Trimming took 4 bases from V and 0 from J, leaving 14 bases between them. The germline V gene has CDR1 MDHEN and CDR2 SYDVKM. V and J are TRBV28 and TRBJ2-3; tentatively, D is TRBD2 (5 bases). This sample comprised CD4+ T cells from PBMCs cultured without peptide, obtained after COVID-19 vaccination. The origin of this receptor is a human donor who received a COVID-19 vaccine. This chain's CDR3 is CASSSLGSLSTDTQYF. The CDR3 coding sequence is TGTGCCAGCAGTTCCCTGGGGAGCTTAAGCACAGATACGCAGTATTTT.